This T cell receptor (beta chain) was observed in a study of cytomegalovirus exposure and HLA in healthy donors. Whole-study findings and limits: Later, TCR association rates were found to vary by HLA locus, highest for DRB1 and lowest for HLA-C. It was assumed in the presence/absence analyses that sequencing depth was roughly uniform across donors. The authors confirmed in vitro that three CMV-associated chains were specific for CMV antigens.

Although they were nominally healthy when sampled, donors likely had unrecorded immune exposures. The V end lost 7 bases, the J end lost 5 bases, and 18 bases lay between the germline ends. The V gene's germline CDR1 is LNHDA and CDR2 SQIVND (reference sequence). The CDR3 loop spans 14 amino acids. This clone was counted once. As yet, its antigen is unknown. The PCR had 60 Vbeta and 13 Jbeta primers. Profiled with immunoSEQ multiplex PCR; TCRdb holds only in-frame clones, not every one. Of under 200,000 clones in the sample, 75% to 90% are singletons; the top ten hold under 3%. The chain is built from TRBV19 and TRBJ2-7; possible D gene TRBD1, 6 bases. The specimen was PBMCs. The receptor's source is a male donor in good health and CMV-seronegative. The CDR3 reads CASTPRAGANEQYF. DNA of the CDR3: TGTGCCAGTACCCCCCGGGCAGGGGCCAACGAGCAGTACTTC.